These 10 T cell receptor beta chains share one sample of origin, sequenced in a study of T cell responses to AZD1222 COVID-19 vaccine. Here immunoSEQ multiplex PCR was the method, and the copy in TCRdb shows in-frame clones only, minus some. The sample yields 90,000 to 150,000 clones, roughly 90% seen once. The sample in question was peripheral blood, obtained 28 days after the second AZD1222 dose. The receptors originated from an adult who received the AZD1222 COVID-19 vaccine.

The rearrangement links TRBV6-6 to TRBJ1-3, with no clear D. There are 16 residues in the CDR3. The ends were cut back, 2 bases at V and 0 bases at J, with 11 bases in the middle. Germline CDR1 is MNHNY and CDR2 is SVGAGI (reference sequence). CDR3: CASSYGSSYSGNTIYF. The CDR3 DNA reads TGTGCCAGCAGTTACGGGTCTAGTTACTCTGGAAACACCATATATTTT.

This sequence joins TRBV7-6 and TRBJ2-7, with D uncertain. Germline V gene sequence: CDR1 SGHVS, CDR2 FNYEAQ. V was clipped by 4 bases and J by 6 bases, with 7 bases between them. The CDR3 extends over 11 amino acids. The CDR3 DNA follows: TGTGCCAGCAGCTCAGGCTCCGAGCAGTACTTC. As protein: CASSSGSEQYF.

V is TRBV4-1 and J is TRBJ1-5; tentatively, D is TRBD1 (5 bases). This CDR3 has 16 residues. V lost 4 bases and J 0 bases, leaving 13 bases between the germline ends. CDR1 MGHRA and CDR2 YSYEKL come from the germline V gene. The CDR3 reads CASSLWGSYSNQPQHF. The CDR3 DNA sequence: TGCGCCAGCAGCCTCTGGGGGTCTTATAGCAATCAGCCCCAGCATTTT.

This chain joins TRBV29-1 and TRBJ2-2, with TRBD1 matching 10 bases. Germline CDR1 and CDR2: SQVTM and ANQGSEA. After removal of 6 bases from V and 7 bases from J, the junction contained 8 bases not matched to a gene. This CDR3 is 14 amino acids long. The DNA for the CDR3 is TGCAGCGTATCCGGGGGACAGGGGTTCGGGGAGCTGTTTTTT. It is translated as CSVSGGQGFGELFF.

The rearrangement links TRBV28 to TRBJ1-5; D gene ambiguous. V lost 3 bases and J lost 3, with 9 bases in between. This CDR3 region has 14 residues. Germline V lookup: CDR1 MDHEN, CDR2 SYDVKM. The CDR3 bases are TGTGCCAGCAGTTTCGGTCAGTTCAATCAGCCCCAGCATTTT. This encodes CASSFGQFNQPQHF.

This chain uses TRBV4-2 with TRBJ1-6; unclear D gene. CDR3 length: 17 residues. The V gene lost 1 base and the J gene lost 10 bases, with 20 bases spanning the gap. Germline-derived CDR1 and CDR2 are LGHNA and YNFKEQ. The CDR3 coding sequence is TGTGCCAGCAGCCAAGTGGCAGTCGTCGGGGTAGGGTCACCCCTCCACTTT. Encoded protein: CASSQVAVVGVGSPLHF.

This rearrangement joins TRBV5-1 to TRBJ2-7; D not resolved. Trimming took off 4 bases at V and 0 bases at J, with 8 bases between the two ends. Per the germline V gene, CDR1 is SGHRS and CDR2 is YFSETQ. There are 13 residues in the CDR3. The CDR3 bases are TGCGCCAGCAGCCTACCCAGCTCCTACGAGCAGTACTTC. Its translation is CASSLPSSYEQYF. Complete variable domain (other parts from reference TRBV5-1 and TRBJ2-7): KAGVTQTPRYLIKTRGQQVTLSCSPISGHRSVSWYQQTPGQGLQFLFEYFSETQRNKGNFPGRFSGRQFSNSRSEMNVSTLELGDSALYLCASSLPSSYEQYFGPGTRLTVT.

In nucleotides, the CDR3 is TGTGCCAGCAGCTTGGTCGGGGCTGAATTGCCCCAGCATTTT. Residues: CASSLVGAELPQHF. This rearrangement joins TRBV5-5 to TRBJ1-5, with D perhaps TRBD1 (5 bases). With 0 bases removed from V and 9 bases from J, the gap between germline ends came to 13 bases. The germline V gene has CDR1 SGHKS and CDR2 YYEKEE (reference sequence). This CDR3 spans 14 amino acids.

The chain is built from TRBV25-1 and TRBJ2-4; 9 bases line up with TRBD1. V lost 4 bases, J lost 3 bases, and 4 bases stayed unmatched. This CDR3 has 15 residues. Germline V lookup: CDR1 MGHDK, CDR2 SYGVNS. The CDR3: CASSAPGQGKNIQYF. In DNA form, the CDR3 reads TGTGCCAGCAGTGCCCCGGGACAGGGCAAAAACATTCAGTACTTC.

This rearrangement joins TRBV4-1 to TRBJ2-5; 10 nucleotides match TRBD1. V shed 3 bases and J 5 bases; nucleotides not matched to a gene: 15. The CDR3 spans 18 residues. CDR1 and CDR2 (germline): MGHRA, YSYEKL. The CDR3 here is CASSQTTGGASHIETQYF. CDR3 nucleotides: TGCGCCAGCAGCCAGACGACAGGGGGCGCATCCCATATCGAGACCCAGTACTTC.